The sequence of this TCR beta chain was determined in a study of OX40 agonist ivuxolimab in advanced cancers. Study at large: Having had anti-PD-1, anti-PD-L1 or anti-CTLA-4 therapy before was allowed, and approximately 40% had some.

Repertoires were generated with immunoSEQ multiplex PCR, while TCRdb's copy carries only in-frame clones and drops some. The profile covers over 50,000 clones, with 80% to 95% appearing a single time and over 20% taken by the ten largest. CDR3 length: 16 residues. Germline loops: CDR1 SEHNR, CDR2 FQNEAQ (reference sequence). V was pared by 4 bases and J by 4 bases, with 2 bases of the junction left unmatched. The chain carries TRBV7-9 and TRBJ2-3; 16 bases are a match to TRBD2. The clonotype originates from an adult with an advanced solid tumor such as melanoma, head and neck, liver or kidney cancer. The sample here was CD4+ or CD8+ T cells sorted from blood, taken in a trial of the OX40 agonist ivuxolimab. The CDR3 protein is CASSSGTSGRADTQYF. For the CDR3, the DNA is TGTGCCAGCAGCTCGGGGACTAGCGGGAGGGCAGATACGCAGTATTTT.